This passage covers 7 T cell receptor beta chains from one sample sequenced in a study of T cell clonotyping in hematopoietic cell transplantation (dated by TCRdb to about 2021). The library was prepared using the immunoSEQ multiplex PCR assay. TCRdb took this table from immuneACCESS and kept in-frame rearrangements with V and J called. Such tables lack part of the clones; where checked against another copy, unresolved V genes explain under half of the gap, and the rest is unexplained. Recorded for this sample are 1,500 to 2,000 clones; approximately 81% of them occurred a single time. Just under 30% of the sample goes to the ten largest clones. The time point label corresponds to: 30 days after allo-HCT. Source: PBMCs, taken 30 days after allogeneic stem cell transplant. These receptors were taken from a male patient aged 60 to 75 who had an allogeneic stem cell transplant, so the T cells may come from the graft donor. Some clones in this sample may be carry-over from other donors' samples.

The rearrangement links TRBV28 to TRBJ1-6; D gene uncertain. This CDR3 has 17 residues. Germline assignment: CDR1 MDHEN and CDR2 SYDVKM. The V and J ends lost 6 bases and 0 bases respectively, with 15 bases between them. The CDR3 DNA follows: TGTGCCAGCAGCACCCCCCTCATTAGCTCCTATAATTCACCCCTCCACTTT. It specifies CASSTPLISSYNSPLHF.

V gene TRBV4-1 combines with J gene TRBJ1-2; 7 bases match TRBD1. This CDR3 contains 16 residues. Germline trimming cut 0 bases from V and 2 bases from J; bases unmatched to any gene: 6. Germline V gene lookup returns CDR1 MGHRA and CDR2 YSYEKL. The CDR3 sequence: CASSQDPGQLNYGYTF. The CDR3 nucleotides are TGCGCCAGCAGCCAAGACCCGGGACAGCTCAACTATGGCTACACCTTC.

This chain links TRBV9 with TRBJ2-7; D is unresolved. V gave up 0 bases and J gave up 0 bases, with 7 bases separating them. The CDR3 has 14 amino acids. From germline, CDR1 is SGDLS and CDR2 YYNGEE. The CDR3 protein is CASSVGSVSYEQYF. CDR3 nucleotides: TGTGCCAGCAGCGTAGGGTCTGTCTCCTACGAGCAGTACTTC.

The chain combines TRBV30 with TRBJ1-5, with D hard to call. The germline CDR1 and CDR2 sequences are GTSNPN and SVGIG (reference sequence). The V end was cut by 1 base, the J end by 2 bases, with 6 bases between. This CDR3 region has 13 residues. The CDR3 DNA reads TGTGCCTGGAGTGGACAACGCAATCAGCCCCAGCATTTT. Protein sequence: CAWSGQRNQPQHF.

The chain carries TRBV19 and TRBJ2-2; 7 positions match TRBD1. Germline CDR1 reads LNHDA; CDR2 reads SQIVND (reference sequence). Trimming cost V 1 base and J 5 bases; bases outside gene matches: 7. The CDR3 length is 16 residues. In nucleotides, the CDR3 is TGTGCCAGTAGTATAGGGCAGGGGGTTCTGACCGGGGAGCTGTTTTTT. This gives the protein CASSIGQGVLTGELFF.

The chain joins TRBV27 to TRBJ1-5, with unresolved D. Trimming removed 5 bases at V and 0 bases at J, with 5 bases between. The CDR3 contains 13 residues. Looked up from germline, CDR1 is MNHEY and CDR2 is SMNVEV (reference sequence). The CDR3 coding sequence is TGTGCCAGCAGTGACTATAGCAATCAGCCCCAGCATTTT. Encoded protein: CASSDYSNQPQHF.

CDR3 amino acids: CAWTLRGVGGYTF. For the CDR3, the DNA is TGTGCCTGGACCCTCAGGGGGGTCGGAGGCTACACCTTC. The J gene is TRBJ1-2, the V gene TRBV30; TRBD1 matches at 7 bases. Unmatched junction bases numbered 10, after V lost 4 bases and J lost 8 bases. The CDR3 spans 13 residues. Germline V lookup: CDR1 GTSNPN, CDR2 SVGIG (reference sequence).